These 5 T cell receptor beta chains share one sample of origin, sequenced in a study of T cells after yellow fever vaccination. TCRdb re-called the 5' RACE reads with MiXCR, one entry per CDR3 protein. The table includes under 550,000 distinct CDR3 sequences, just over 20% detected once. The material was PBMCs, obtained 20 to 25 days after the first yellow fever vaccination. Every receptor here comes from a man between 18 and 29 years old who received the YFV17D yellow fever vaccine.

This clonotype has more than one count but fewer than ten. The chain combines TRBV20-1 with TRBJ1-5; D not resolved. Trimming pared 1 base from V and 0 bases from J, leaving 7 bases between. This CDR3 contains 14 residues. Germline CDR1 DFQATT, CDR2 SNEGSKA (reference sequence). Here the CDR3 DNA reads TGCAGTGCTAGAGTCCAGAATAGCAATCAGCCCCAGCATTTT. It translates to CSARVQNSNQPQHF.

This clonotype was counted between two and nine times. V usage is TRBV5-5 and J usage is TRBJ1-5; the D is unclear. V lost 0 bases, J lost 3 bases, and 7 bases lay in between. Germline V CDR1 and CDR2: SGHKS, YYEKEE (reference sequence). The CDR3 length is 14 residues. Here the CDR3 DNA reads TGTGCCAGCAGCTTGGTTGGGCCCAATCAGCCCCAGCATTTT. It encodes CASSLVGPNQPQHF.

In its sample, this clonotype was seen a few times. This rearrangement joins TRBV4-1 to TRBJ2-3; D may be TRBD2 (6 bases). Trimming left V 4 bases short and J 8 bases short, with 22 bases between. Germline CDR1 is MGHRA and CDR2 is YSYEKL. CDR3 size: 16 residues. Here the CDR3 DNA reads TGCGCCAGCAGCCCGCGTGCGGGACCCGGTGTCGCTACGCAGTATTTT. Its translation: CASSPRAGPGVATQYF.

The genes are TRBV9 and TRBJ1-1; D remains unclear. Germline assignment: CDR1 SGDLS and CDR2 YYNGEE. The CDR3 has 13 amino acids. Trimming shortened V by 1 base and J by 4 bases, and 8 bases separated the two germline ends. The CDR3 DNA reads TGTGCCAGCAGCGTACACGTGGGCACTGAAGCTTTCTTT. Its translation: CASSVHVGTEAFF.

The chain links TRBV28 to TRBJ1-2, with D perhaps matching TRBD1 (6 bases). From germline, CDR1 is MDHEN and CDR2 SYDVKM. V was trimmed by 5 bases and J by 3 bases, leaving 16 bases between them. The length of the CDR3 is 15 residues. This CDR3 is CASSLGSHRDYGYTF. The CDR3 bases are TGTGCCAGCAGTCTAGGGTCCCACAGGGACTATGGCTACACCTTC.